This entry concerns a single T cell receptor beta chain. The sample comes from a study of OX40 agonist ivuxolimab in advanced cancers. Study as a whole: The patients got ivuxolimab, which is an agonistic anti-OX40 (CD134) antibody.

Trimming stripped 3 bases from V and 6 bases from J, with 8 bases between. Germline-derived CDR1 and CDR2 are SGHTA and FQGNSA. This CDR3 has 13 amino acids. TCRdb's copy holds only in-frame clones and misses some; the assay was immunoSEQ multiplex PCR. The sample contains about 80,000 clones, more than 80% of which appear only once. The rearrangement uses TRBV7-2 and TRBJ2-2; D possibly uses TRBD1 or TRBD2 (5 bases each). Sequenced here: CD4+ or CD8+ T cells sorted from blood, sampled in a trial of the OX40 agonist ivuxolimab. This clonotype was obtained from an adult with an advanced solid tumor such as melanoma, head and neck, liver or kidney cancer. The CDR3 sequence: CASSFQGAGELFF. The CDR3 region has the DNA TGTGCCAGCAGCTTTCAGGGAGCCGGGGAGCTGTTTTTT.